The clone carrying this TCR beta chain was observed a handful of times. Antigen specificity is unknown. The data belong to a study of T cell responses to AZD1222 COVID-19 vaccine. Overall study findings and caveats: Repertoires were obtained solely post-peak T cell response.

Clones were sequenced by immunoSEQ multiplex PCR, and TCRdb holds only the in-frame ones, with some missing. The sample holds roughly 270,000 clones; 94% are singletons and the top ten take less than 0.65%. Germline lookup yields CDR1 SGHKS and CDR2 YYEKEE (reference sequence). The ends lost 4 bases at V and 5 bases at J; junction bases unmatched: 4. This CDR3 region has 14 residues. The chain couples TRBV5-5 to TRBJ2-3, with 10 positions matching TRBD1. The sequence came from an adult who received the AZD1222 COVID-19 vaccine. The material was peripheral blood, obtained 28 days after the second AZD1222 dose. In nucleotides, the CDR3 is TGTGCCAGCAGCGGCCGGGACAGGGGAGATACGCAGTATTTT. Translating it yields CASSGRDRGDTQYF.